This T cell receptor beta chain comes out of a study of T cell repertoires in cytomegalovirus infection. Study in general: Public TCR beta signatures provided an indication of both CMV infection and a matching HLA type.

TCRdb analysed the reads with MiXCR anew, one entry per CDR3 protein. This sample has hundreds of thousands of distinct CDR3 sequences, with approximately 46% found just once. Looked up from germline, CDR1 is LNHDA and CDR2 is SQIVND (reference sequence). V lost 5 bases and J lost 1, with 13 bases in between. CDR3 size: 15 residues. This clonotype was detected a few times. As yet, its antigen is unknown. The chain joins TRBV19 to TRBJ2-3; D possibly corresponds to TRBD1 (5 bases). The TCR originated in a human donor in good health (CMV status not recorded). Some clones in this sample may be carry-over from other donors' samples. The source material was cultured PBMCs, sampled from culture after CMV antigen stimulation. The CDR3 protein is CASSLGQQGTDTQYF. CDR3 nucleotide sequence: TGTGCCAGTAGTCTGGGGCAGCAGGGCACAGATACGCAGTATTTT.